The rows below give T cell receptor beta chains drawn from one sample of a study of blood T cell repertoires in COVID-19. Produced via immunoSEQ multiplex PCR; TCRdb's table is partial and in-frame only. The table has 40,000 or so clones, more than 75% seen once. Material for sequencing was peripheral blood. The receptors shown here come from a woman aged 70-85 years in a cohort sampled during active COVID-19. CDR3s leave out the opening cysteine and the closing phenylalanine or tryptophan. D genes are given only for firm matches. A row's size may be missing; if present it is once, few, many or a size class.

CDR3 protein: ASSLWSTGDSNQPQH
D gene: TRBD1
J gene: TRBJ1-5
V gene: TRBV7-2
clone size: .

CDR3 protein: ASSLVSGSFNEQF
D gene: TRBD2
J gene: TRBJ2-1
V gene: TRBV7-8
clone size: .

CDR3 protein: ASSLVAGGYT
D gene: .
J gene: TRBJ1-2
V gene: TRBV5-4
clone size: few

CDR3 protein: ACDRDNSPLH
D gene: TRBD1
J gene: TRBJ1-6
V gene: TRBV30
clone size: .

CDR3 protein: ASSPRGGVVINYGYT
D gene: .
J gene: TRBJ1-2
V gene: TRBV18
clone size: .

CDR3 protein: ASTKTSGNSYNEQF
D gene: TRBD2
J gene: TRBJ2-1
V gene: TRBV19
clone size: .

CDR3 protein: AWGDRGGTNEKLF
D gene: TRBD1
J gene: TRBJ1-4
V gene: TRBV30
clone size: once

CDR3 protein: ASTAGLAVVYEQY
D gene: TRBD2
J gene: TRBJ2-7
V gene: TRBV6-6
clone size: .

CDR3 protein: SVEGQGHGYT
D gene: .
J gene: TRBJ1-2
V gene: TRBV29-1
clone size: .

CDR3 protein: ASRAGQGYTEAF
D gene: TRBD1
J gene: TRBJ1-1
V gene: TRBV28
clone size: .

CDR3 protein: ASITPGPGGTEAF
D gene: .
J gene: TRBJ1-1
V gene: TRBV6-5
clone size: .

CDR3 protein: ASSQAQLGCGRAEEQF
D gene: TRBD2
J gene: TRBJ2-1
V gene: TRBV3-1/TRBV3-2
clone size: .

CDR3 protein: SVEDHREGGYT
D gene: .
J gene: TRBJ1-2
V gene: TRBV29-1
clone size: .

CDR3 protein: ASSRREGPYNEQF
D gene: TRBD2
J gene: TRBJ2-1
V gene: TRBV7-2
clone size: .

CDR3 protein: ASSVNSGTSGYEQY
D gene: TRBD2
J gene: TRBJ2-7
V gene: TRBV5-5
clone size: once

CDR3 protein: ASSLGQSYSPLH
D gene: TRBD1
J gene: TRBJ1-6
V gene: TRBV7-9
clone size: .

CDR3 protein: ASPAAVGGSTDTQY
D gene: .
J gene: TRBJ2-3
V gene: TRBV7-9
clone size: medium-sized

CDR3 protein: ASNPGSGNTIY
D gene: .
J gene: TRBJ1-3
V gene: TRBV28
clone size: .

CDR3 protein: ASSQGLAGVDEQF
D gene: TRBD2
J gene: TRBJ2-1
V gene: TRBV19
clone size: .

CDR3 protein: ASSLLAGGADTQY
D gene: TRBD2
J gene: TRBJ2-3
V gene: TRBV9
clone size: .

CDR3 protein: ASSLAGLAGFMF
D gene: TRBD2
J gene: TRBJ2-1
V gene: TRBV7-9
clone size: .

CDR3 protein: ATGQSYEQY
D gene: TRBD1
J gene: TRBJ2-7
V gene: TRBV19
clone size: few

CDR3 protein: ASSPRPSEKLF
D gene: .
J gene: TRBJ1-4
V gene: TRBV18
clone size: once

CDR3 protein: ASSQIVSGDSWGEKLF
D gene: .
J gene: TRBJ1-4
V gene: TRBV28
clone size: .

CDR3 protein: ASSPIAGGDHEQY
D gene: TRBD2
J gene: TRBJ2-7
V gene: TRBV18
clone size: .

CDR3 protein: ASSLSVGRLAGQEETQY
D gene: TRBD2
J gene: TRBJ2-5
V gene: TRBV9
clone size: .

CDR3 protein: SVQGHEANVLT
D gene: TRBD1
J gene: TRBJ2-6
V gene: TRBV29-1
clone size: .

CDR3 protein: ASSEGLVGYNEQF
D gene: .
J gene: TRBJ2-1
V gene: TRBV6-1
clone size: .

CDR3 protein: ASSQGGQGLREQY
D gene: TRBD1
J gene: TRBJ2-7
V gene: TRBV3-1/TRBV3-2
clone size: .

CDR3 protein: ASTLGQSHNSPLH
D gene: .
J gene: TRBJ1-6
V gene: TRBV28
clone size: medium-sized

CDR3 protein: ASSEPPGQRNEKLF
D gene: TRBD1
J gene: TRBJ1-4
V gene: TRBV6-1
clone size: .

CDR3 protein: ASSFGGIGYT
D gene: .
J gene: TRBJ1-2
V gene: TRBV12-3/TRBV12-4
clone size: .

CDR3 protein: ASSQDQAGSYEQY
D gene: .
J gene: TRBJ2-7
V gene: TRBV3-1/TRBV3-2
clone size: .